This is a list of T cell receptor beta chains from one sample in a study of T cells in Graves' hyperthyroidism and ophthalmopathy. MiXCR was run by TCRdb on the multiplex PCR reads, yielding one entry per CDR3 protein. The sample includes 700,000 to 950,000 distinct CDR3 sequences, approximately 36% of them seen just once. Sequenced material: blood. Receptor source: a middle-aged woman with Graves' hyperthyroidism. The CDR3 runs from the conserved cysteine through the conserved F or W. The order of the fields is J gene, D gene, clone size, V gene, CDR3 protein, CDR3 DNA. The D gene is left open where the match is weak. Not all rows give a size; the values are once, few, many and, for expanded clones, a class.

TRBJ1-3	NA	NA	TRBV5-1	CASSLSPGSLYTIYF	TGCGCCAGCAGCTTGTCCCCAGGGAGTCTCTACACCATATATTTT
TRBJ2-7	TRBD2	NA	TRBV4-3	CASSRILGLAGGEQYF	TGCGCCAGCAGCCGAATTCTAGGACTAGCGGGAGGGGAGCAGTACTTC
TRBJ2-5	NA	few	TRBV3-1	CASSQGSQYQETQYF	TGTGCCAGCAGCCAAGGCTCCCAGTACCAAGAGACCCAGTACTTC
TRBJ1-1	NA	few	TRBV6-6	CASSYSIVQLTEAFF	TGTGCCAGCAGTTACTCGATAGTACAGCTTACTGAAGCTTTCTTT
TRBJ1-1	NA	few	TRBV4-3	CASNEAPGAQAFF	TGCGCCAGCAATGAAGCGCCTGGTGCTCAAGCTTTCTTT
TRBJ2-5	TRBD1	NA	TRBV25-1	CASSSRTGGEETQYF	TGTGCCAGCTCATCTCGGACAGGGGGCGAAGAGACCCAGTACTTC
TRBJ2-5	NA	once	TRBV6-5	CAISYRGETQYF	TGTGCCATCAGTTACCGGGGTGAGACCCAGTACTTC
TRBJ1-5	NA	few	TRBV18	CASSPLRSNQPQHF	TGTGCCAGCTCACCACTCCGTAGCAATCAGCCCCAGCATTTT
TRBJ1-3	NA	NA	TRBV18	CASSPQGTSGNTIYF	TGTGCCAGCTCACCCCAGGGGACCTCTGGAAACACCATATATTTT
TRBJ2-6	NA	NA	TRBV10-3	CAISDGRANVLTF	TGTGCCATCAGTGACGGTAGGGCCAACGTCCTGACTTTC
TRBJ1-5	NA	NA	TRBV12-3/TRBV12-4	CASSKTPSNQPQHF	TGTGCCAGCAGTAAGACACCTAGCAATCAGCCCCAGCATTTT
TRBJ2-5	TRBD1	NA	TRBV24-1	CATSDVDRVGAGETQYF	TGTGCCACCAGTGATGTCGACAGGGTGGGAGCCGGGGAGACCCAGTACTTC
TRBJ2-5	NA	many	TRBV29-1	CSVRVSQETQYF	TGCAGCGTTAGGGTTTCCCAAGAGACCCAGTACTTC
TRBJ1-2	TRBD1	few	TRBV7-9	CASSSNRGLNYGYTF	TGTGCCAGCAGCTCCAACAGGGGGCTTAACTATGGCTACACCTTC
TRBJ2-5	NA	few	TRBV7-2	CASSYSEPYQETQYF	TGTGCCAGCAGTTATTCCGAGCCCTACCAAGAGACCCAGTACTTC
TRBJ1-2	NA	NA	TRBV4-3	CASSQVAVSGYTF	TGCGCCAGCAGCCAAGTGGCGGTCTCTGGCTACACCTTC
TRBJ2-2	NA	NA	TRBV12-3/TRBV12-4	CASSSGDGATGELFF	TGTGCCAGCAGTTCCGGTGACGGAGCCACCGGGGAGCTGTTTTTT
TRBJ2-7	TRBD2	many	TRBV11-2	CASSTSGGEQYF	TGTGCCAGCAGCACCTCGGGGGGCGAGCAGTACTTC
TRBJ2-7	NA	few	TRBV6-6	CASSDRLEQYF	TGTGCCAGCTCGGACAGACTCGAGCAGTACTTC
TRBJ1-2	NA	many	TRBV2	CASSSWTSEGYGYTF	TGTGCCAGCAGTAGTTGGACATCGGAAGGATATGGCTACACCTTC
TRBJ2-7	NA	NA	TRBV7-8	CASSQDRRPIYEQYF	TGTGCCAGCAGCCAAGATCGGCGTCCCATCTACGAGCAGTACTTC
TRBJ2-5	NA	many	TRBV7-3	CASSFRNGETQYF	TGTGCCAGCAGCTTCCGGAACGGGGAGACCCAGTACTTC
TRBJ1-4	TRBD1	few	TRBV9	CASSVANRGSVEKLFF	TGTGCCAGCAGCGTAGCTAACAGGGGGTCTGTGGAAAAACTGTTTTTT
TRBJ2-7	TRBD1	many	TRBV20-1	CSAAGQASYEQYF	TGCAGTGCTGCGGGACAGGCAAGCTACGAGCAGTACTTC
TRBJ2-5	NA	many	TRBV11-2	CASSSAAQETQYF	TGTGCCAGCAGCTCAGCGGCCCAAGAGACCCAGTACTTC
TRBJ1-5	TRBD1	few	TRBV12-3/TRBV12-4	CASSLKNRGAITPQHF	TGTGCCAGCAGTTTAAAGAACAGGGGGGCTATCACGCCCCAGCATTTT
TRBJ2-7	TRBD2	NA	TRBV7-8	CASSPLAGQLRSYEQYF	TGTGCCAGCAGCCCGCTAGCGGGACAGCTCAGATCCTACGAGCAGTACTTC
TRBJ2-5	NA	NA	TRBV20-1	CSVPGGDETQYF	TGCAGTGTCCCAGGGGGGGACGAGACCCAGTACTTC
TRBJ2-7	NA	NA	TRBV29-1	CSLRGALGGLSYEQYF	TGCAGCTTACGGGGAGCCTTAGGGGGGTTGTCCTACGAGCAGTACTTC
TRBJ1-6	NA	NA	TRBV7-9	CASSLAKGGTYSPLHF	TGTGCCAGCAGCTTAGCCAAAGGCGGGACCTATTCACCCCTCCACTTT
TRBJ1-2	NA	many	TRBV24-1	CATSDPNRVPNYGYTF	TGTGCCACCAGTGATCCAAACAGGGTACCTAACTATGGCTACACCTTC
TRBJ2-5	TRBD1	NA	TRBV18	CASSPNAGTEETQYF	TGTGCCAGCTCACCGAACGCCGGGACAGAAGAGACCCAGTACTTC
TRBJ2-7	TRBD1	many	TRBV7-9	CASSPPGDRSSYEQYF	TGTGCCAGCAGCCCACCGGGGGACAGGAGTTCCTACGAGCAGTACTTC
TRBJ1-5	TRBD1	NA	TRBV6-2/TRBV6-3	CASSHRGQVINSNQPQHF	TGTGCCAGCTCCCACCGGGGACAGGTGATAAATAGCAATCAGCCCCAGCATTTT
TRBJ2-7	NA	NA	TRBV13	CASSGGDSLNEQYF	TGTGCCAGCAGCGGCGGGGACAGTTTGAACGAGCAGTACTTC
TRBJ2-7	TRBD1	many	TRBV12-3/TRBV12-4	CASSPGTERAYEQYF	TGTGCCAGCAGCCCCGGGACAGAAAGGGCCTACGAGCAGTACTTC
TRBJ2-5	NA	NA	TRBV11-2	CASSSGQVWAGETQYF	TGTGCCAGCAGTTCAGGACAGGTCTGGGCGGGGGAGACCCAGTACTTC
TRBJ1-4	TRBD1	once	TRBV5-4	CASSYTGASNEKLFF	TGTGCCAGCAGCTATACAGGGGCCTCTAATGAAAAACTGTTTTTT
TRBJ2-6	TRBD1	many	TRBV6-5	CASSSETGAGANVLTF	TGTGCCAGCAGTTCCGAGACAGGGGCTGGGGCCAACGTCCTGACTTTC
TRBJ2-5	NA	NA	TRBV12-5	CASALDPRQETQYF	TGTGCTAGTGCCCTGGACCCCAGACAAGAGACCCAGTACTTC
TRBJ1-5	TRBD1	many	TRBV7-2	CASSTGTGGFQPQHF	TGTGCCAGCAGCACCGGGACAGGGGGCTTTCAGCCCCAGCATTTT
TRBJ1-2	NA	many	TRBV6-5	CASSYSTREYGYTF	TGTGCCAGCAGTTACTCGACCAGGGAATATGGCTACACCTTC
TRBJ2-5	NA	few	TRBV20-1	CSARLPGPQETQYF	TGCAGTGCTCGCCTCCCGGGACCTCAAGAGACCCAGTACTTC
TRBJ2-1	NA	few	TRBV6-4	CASSDPNGNEQFF	TGTGCCAGCAGTGACCCGAACGGCAATGAGCAGTTCTTC
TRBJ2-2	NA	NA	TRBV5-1	CASSPSRAHTGELFF	TGCGCCAGCAGCCCTTCCAGGGCCCACACCGGGGAGCTGTTTTTT
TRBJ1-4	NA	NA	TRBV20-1	CSARGPGTNEKLFF	TGCAGTGCTAGAGGCCCGGGAACCAATGAAAAACTGTTTTTT
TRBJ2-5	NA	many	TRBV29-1	CSVPKAGREETQYF	TGCAGCGTACCGAAGGCGGGCAGGGAAGAGACCCAGTACTTC
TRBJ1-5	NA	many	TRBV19	CASSDTGTGNQPQHF	TGTGCCAGTAGCGATACAGGGACTGGCAATCAGCCCCAGCATTTT
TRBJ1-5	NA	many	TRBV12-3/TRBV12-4	CASSFVDQPQHF	TGTGCCAGCAGTTTTGTAGATCAGCCCCAGCATTTT